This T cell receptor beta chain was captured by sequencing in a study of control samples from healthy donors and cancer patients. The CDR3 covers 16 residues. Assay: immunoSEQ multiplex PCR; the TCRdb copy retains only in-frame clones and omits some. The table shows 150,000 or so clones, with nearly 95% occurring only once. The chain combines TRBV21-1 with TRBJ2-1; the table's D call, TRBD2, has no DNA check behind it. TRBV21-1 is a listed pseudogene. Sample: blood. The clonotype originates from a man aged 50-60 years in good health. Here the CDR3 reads CASRLAGGISYNEQFF. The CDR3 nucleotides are TGTGCCAGCAGACTAGCGGGAGGGATCTCCTACAATGAGCAGTTCTTC.